This T cell receptor beta chain was documented in a study of cytomegalovirus exposure and HLA in healthy donors. Of note for this clone: What it recognizes is unknown.

Amplification used 60 Vbeta primers and 13 Jbeta primers. The table came from immunoSEQ multiplex PCR; TCRdb's copy has only in-frame clones and leaves some out. The sample consists of 200,000 to 250,000 clones, approximately 70% of them appearing once. The CDR3 contains 15 residues. Germline V gives CDR1 SGHRS, CDR2 YFSETQ. The V end lost 4 bases, the J end lost 4 bases, and 17 bases lay between the germline ends. Findings and caveats of the study: Both high specificity and high sensitivity reportedly marked the classifier's diagnosis of cytomegalovirus status. When analyzed later, a missense DCLRE1C variant was found to be linked to TCR beta V- and J-gene trimming.

Material: PBMCs. The sequence came from a middle-aged man in good health and CMV-seropositive. This chain connects TRBV5-1 to TRBJ1-1; TRBD1 might be the D (5 bases). CDR3 nucleotide sequence: TGCGCCAGCAGCCCCGACGGGGGATCGGTCACTGAAGCTTTCTTT. Encoded protein: CASSPDGGSVTEAFF.